This T cell receptor (beta chain) was retrieved from a study of blood T cell repertoires in COVID-19 (dated by TCRdb to 2020 to 2021). In terms of the full investigation: Samples covering the acute and convalescent phases of COVID-19 were provided by collaborators in the United States, Italy and Spain. The material from the prospective study consisted of cDNA or gDNA derived from T cells, B-cell-depleted T cells, or PBMCs. Deeply sampled blood TCRbeta repertoires from subjects exposed to, actively infected with, or recovered from COVID-19 were included in the dataset. The repertoires were made available in a free public database intended to serve as a resource for research on the immune response to SARS-CoV-2. Samples came from the ongoing ImmuneRACE study (first 160 participants) plus 1,254 subjects from 6 global collaborators. A de-identified subject ID, COVID-19 status, age in years and sex were almost always included in the sample metadata. Where available, HLA class I and class II types were obtained from metadata supplied by the sample provider rather than from assay-based typing. General conclusions and limits of the study: The quantity of clinical and demographic metadata differed by source and by participant and was supplied without curation.

Whole blood was collected in K2EDTA tubes by collaborating institutions according to the institutions' own protocols. For TCRbeta analysis, collaborators shipped samples as frozen whole blood, isolated PBMCs, or DNA extracted from either of those sample types. The immunoSEQ Assay, a bias-controlled multiplex PCR, was used to amplify TCRbeta CDR3 regions from genomic DNA. In the authors' own workflow: Nucleated cell counts per sample were estimated from amplification of reference gene primers within the assay. To quantify the absolute abundance of each unique TCRbeta CDR3 rearrangement, sequence reads were collapsed and filtered. For each sample, productive Simpson clonality was calculated as the square root of Simpson's diversity index across productive rearrangements. TCRdb provides this immuneACCESS table in a form limited to in-frame rearrangements. Some clones are lacking; in checked studies, under half of them reflect an unresolved V gene, and why the rest are absent is not known. V, J and clone size derive from that table, while D and trimming were established from the DNA sequence. This sample lists 100,000 or so clones; almost 95% were detected once. The ten top clones hold approximately 5.4% of the sample.

In this sample, this clone turned up once. Its antigen is unknown. No base qualities exist here, and no much larger clone lies one base off it. The sequence derives from a man aged 50-59 years with active COVID-19. The sample comprised peripheral blood.

DNA sequence: TGTGCTAGTGGTTTTGACTCTCAACAGCCCCAGCATTTT. It specifies CASGFDSQQPQHF. The chain is assembled from TRBV12-5 and TRBJ1-5, with no reliable assignment of the D segment. In the germline V gene, CDR1 corresponds to LGHNT and CDR2 to FRNRAP. V loses 3 bases of germline sequence and J loses 7 bases, and the interval between the two ends is 10 bases. From cysteine to phenylalanine, the CDR3 is 13 amino acids long. Only the CDR3 portion is preserved as DNA: 39 bases, with reading frame beginning at the first base. The full variable domain, with segments outside the CDR3 supplied by the reference TRBV12-5 and TRBJ1-5 proteins, appears as DARVTQTPRHKVTEMGQEVTMRCQPILGHNTVFWYRQTMMQGLELLAYFRNRAPLDDSGMPKDRFSAEMPDATLATLKIQPSEPRDSAVYFCASGFDSQQPQHFGDGTRLSIL.